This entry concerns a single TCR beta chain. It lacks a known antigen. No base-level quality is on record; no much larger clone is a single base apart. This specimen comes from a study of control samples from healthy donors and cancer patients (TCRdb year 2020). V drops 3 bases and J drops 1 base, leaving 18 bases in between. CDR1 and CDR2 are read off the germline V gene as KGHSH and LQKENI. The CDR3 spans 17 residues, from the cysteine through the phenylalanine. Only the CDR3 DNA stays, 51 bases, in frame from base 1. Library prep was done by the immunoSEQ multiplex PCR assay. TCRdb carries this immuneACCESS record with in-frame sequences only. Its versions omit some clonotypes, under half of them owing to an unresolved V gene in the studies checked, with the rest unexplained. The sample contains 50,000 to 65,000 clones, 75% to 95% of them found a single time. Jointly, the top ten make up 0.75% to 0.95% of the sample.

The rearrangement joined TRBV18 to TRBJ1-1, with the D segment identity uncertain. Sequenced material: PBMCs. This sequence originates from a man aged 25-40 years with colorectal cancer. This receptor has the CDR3 CASSPSGGTPPNTEAFF. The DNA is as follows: TGTGCCAGCTCACCTTCTGGAGGAACTCCTCCGAACACTGAAGCTTTCTTT.